A selection of T cell receptor beta chains follows, all from one sample in a study of T cell clonotyping in hematopoietic cell transplantation. Libraries were prepared by immunoSEQ multiplex PCR; TCRdb keeps only in-frame clonotypes and omits some of them. The sample contains about 7,700 clones, around 94% of which appear only once. Sequenced here: peripheral blood mononuclear cells, sampled 30 days after allogeneic stem cell transplant. The source is a male patient aged 55 to 69 who had an allogeneic stem cell transplant from an unrelated donor, so T cells may come from the graft donor. Some clones in this sample may be carry-over from other donors' samples. The CDR3 runs from the conserved cysteine through the conserved F or W. Fields, in order: D gene, J gene, clone size, V gene, CDR3 protein, CDR3 DNA. The D gene is left open where the match is weak. Size is omitted from some rows. Given values are once, few, many or a class for expanded clones.

D gene: TRBD2; J gene: TRBJ2-5; clone size: .; V gene: TRBV27; CDR3 protein: CASSFRLAGGLGETQYF; CDR3 DNA: TGTGCCAGCAGTTTCCGATTAGCGGGAGGGCTAGGAGAGACCCAGTACTTC
D gene: TRBD2; J gene: TRBJ2-7; clone size: .; V gene: TRBV5-1; CDR3 protein: CASSYSGGSYEQYF; CDR3 DNA: TGCGCCAGCAGCTATAGCGGGGGATCCTACGAGCAGTACTTC
D gene: .; J gene: TRBJ1-3; clone size: .; V gene: TRBV29-1; CDR3 protein: CSVLGNTIYF; CDR3 DNA: TGCAGCGTACTCGGAAACACCATATATTTT
D gene: .; J gene: TRBJ2-3; clone size: .; V gene: TRBV9; CDR3 protein: CASSVLSRATDTQYF; CDR3 DNA: TGTGCCAGCAGCGTCTTGTCTCGCGCCACAGATACGCAGTATTTT
D gene: TRBD2; J gene: TRBJ2-3; clone size: once; V gene: TRBV7-9; CDR3 protein: CASSSGTSGGITDTQYF; CDR3 DNA: TGTGCCAGCAGCTCCGGGACTAGCGGGGGGATCACAGATACGCAGTATTTT
D gene: .; J gene: TRBJ2-1; clone size: .; V gene: TRBV11-3; CDR3 protein: CASGAGFGNEQFF; CDR3 DNA: TGTGCCAGCGGGGCGGGATTCGGCAATGAGCAGTTCTTC
D gene: .; J gene: TRBJ1-3; clone size: .; V gene: TRBV2; CDR3 protein: CASSELGAGNTIYF; CDR3 DNA: TGTGCCAGCAGTGAATTGGGGGCTGGAAACACCATATATTTT
D gene: .; J gene: TRBJ2-7; clone size: .; V gene: TRBV28; CDR3 protein: CASFSSPITEDVYEQYF; CDR3 DNA: TGTGCCAGCTTTTCATCCCCAATAACGGAGGATGTCTACGAGCAGTACTTC
D gene: .; J gene: TRBJ2-7; clone size: once; V gene: TRBV19; CDR3 protein: CASSPQVGSYEQYF; CDR3 DNA: TGTGCCAGTAGTCCACAGGTGGGCAGCTACGAGCAGTACTTC
D gene: TRBD1; J gene: TRBJ2-1; clone size: .; V gene: TRBV7-9; CDR3 protein: CASTESTGTGNHNEQFF; CDR3 DNA: TGTGCCAGCACCGAATCAACCGGGACAGGGAACCACAATGAGCAGTTCTTC
D gene: .; J gene: TRBJ1-2; clone size: .; V gene: TRBV28; CDR3 protein: CASLNGGANYGYTF; CDR3 DNA: TGTGCCAGTCTGAATGGTGGAGCTAACTATGGCTACACCTTC
D gene: .; J gene: TRBJ2-3; clone size: .; V gene: TRBV25-1; CDR3 protein: CASSEFALTDTQYF; CDR3 DNA: TGTGCCAGCAGTGAATTCGCCCTGACAGATACGCAGTATTTT
D gene: .; J gene: TRBJ1-1; clone size: .; V gene: TRBV28; CDR3 protein: CASRLWGAGTEAFF; CDR3 DNA: TGTGCCAGCAGGCTTTGGGGGGCCGGAACTGAAGCTTTCTTT
D gene: TRBD1; J gene: TRBJ2-1; clone size: once; V gene: TRBV9; CDR3 protein: CASSVLDRGGDEQFF; CDR3 DNA: TGTGCCAGCAGCGTACTGGACAGGGGGGGGGATGAGCAGTTCTTC
D gene: .; J gene: TRBJ1-5; clone size: .; V gene: TRBV7-9; CDR3 protein: CASSLSVGDSNQPQHF; CDR3 DNA: TGTGCCAGCAGCTTGTCTGTGGGGGATAGCAATCAGCCCCAGCATTTT
D gene: TRBD2; J gene: TRBJ2-2; clone size: .; V gene: TRBV25-1; CDR3 protein: CASSAGTRIGELFF; CDR3 DNA: TGTGCCAGCAGTGCCGGGACTAGGATCGGGGAGCTGTTTTTT
D gene: .; J gene: TRBJ2-2; clone size: once; V gene: TRBV27; CDR3 protein: CASSIDTNTGELFF; CDR3 DNA: TGTGCCAGCAGTATTGACACGAACACCGGGGAGCTGTTTTTT
D gene: .; J gene: TRBJ1-4; clone size: .; V gene: TRBV5-1; CDR3 protein: CASSLEQGTNEKLFF; CDR3 DNA: TGCGCCAGCAGCTTGGAACAGGGAACTAATGAAAAACTGTTTTTT
D gene: TRBD1; J gene: TRBJ1-5; clone size: once; V gene: TRBV28; CDR3 protein: CASTPSGRGLNQPQHF; CDR3 DNA: TGTGCCAGCACCCCTAGTGGCAGGGGGCTTAATCAGCCCCAGCATTTT
D gene: TRBD1; J gene: TRBJ2-7; clone size: .; V gene: TRBV29-1; CDR3 protein: CSVDVPENRGEQYF; CDR3 DNA: TGCAGCGTTGATGTCCCCGAAAACAGGGGCGAGCAGTACTTC
D gene: .; J gene: TRBJ2-3; clone size: .; V gene: TRBV5-1; CDR3 protein: CASSLGGSFTDTQYF; CDR3 DNA: TGCGCCAGCAGCTTAGGAGGCAGCTTCACAGATACGCAGTATTTT
D gene: TRBD1; J gene: TRBJ1-5; clone size: .; V gene: TRBV28; CDR3 protein: CASSTPRQGFSNQPQHF; CDR3 DNA: TGTGCCAGCAGCACCCCCCGACAGGGCTTTAGCAATCAGCCCCAGCATTTT
D gene: .; J gene: TRBJ2-3; clone size: .; V gene: TRBV7-3; CDR3 protein: CASSSVWGMPDTQYF; CDR3 DNA: TGTGCCAGCAGCTCGGTATGGGGGATGCCAGATACGCAGTATTTT
D gene: .; J gene: TRBJ1-2; clone size: .; V gene: TRBV6-1; CDR3 protein: CASSEARGYYGYTF; CDR3 DNA: TGTGCCAGCAGTGAAGCGAGGGGATACTATGGCTACACCTTC
D gene: .; J gene: TRBJ1-1; clone size: .; V gene: TRBV5-1; CDR3 protein: CASSYTGKGTEAFF; CDR3 DNA: TGCGCCAGCAGCTATACAGGGAAGGGCACTGAAGCTTTCTTT
D gene: .; J gene: TRBJ2-4; clone size: .; V gene: TRBV15; CDR3 protein: CATSALAKNIQYF; CDR3 DNA: TGTGCCACCAGCGCCTTAGCCAAAAACATTCAGTACTTC